These 20 T cell receptor beta chains were sequenced from one sample in a study of blood T cell repertoires in COVID-19. Profiling relied on immunoSEQ multiplex PCR, and the TCRdb table lists in-frame clones only, not all of them. The sample consists of 350,000 or so clones, around nine tenths of them appearing once. The sequenced sample consisted of peripheral blood. The receptors stem from a woman aged 55 to 70 with COVID-19, enrolled during active disease.

The chain employs TRBV15 and TRBJ1-1, with a possible D match to TRBD1 (6 bases). CDR3 length equals 14 residues. V lost 5 bases, J lost 6 bases, and 16 bases lay in between. Germline V gene sequence: CDR1 LNHNV, CDR2 YYDKDF (reference sequence). This CDR3 reads CATSRIDRQSEAFF. The CDR3 DNA follows: TGTGCCACCAGCCGCATCGACAGGCAGTCTGAAGCTTTCTTT.

This clone was observed a handful of times. The rearrangement links TRBV19 to TRBJ1-1; 7 bases are a match to TRBD1. Germline assignment: CDR1 LNHDA and CDR2 SQIVND (reference sequence). V trimming: 5 bases; J trimming: 4 bases; junction bases outside the gene matches: 7. The CDR3 has 14 residues. DNA for the CDR3: TGTGCCAGTAGTCGACAGGGAATGGGCACTGAAGCTTTCTTT. Its protein product is CASSRQGMGTEAFF.

The V and J genes are TRBV24-1 and TRBJ1-6, with 9 bases lining up with TRBD1. Per germline, CDR1 KGHDR and CDR2 SFDVKD. Trimming removed 5 bases from V and 7 bases from J; junction bases left unmatched: 2. The CDR3 runs 14 residues. The CDR3 loop is CATSGGQGNSPLHF. The CDR3, as DNA: TGTGCCACCAGTGGAGGACAGGGGAATTCACCCCTCCACTTT.

This chain's CDR3 is CASRDIVEKLFF. CDR3 coding DNA: TGTGCCAGCAGGGACATAGTTGAAAAACTGTTTTTT. The chain joins TRBV12-3 or TRBV12-4 to TRBJ1-4, with D tentatively TRBD1 (5 bases). CDR3 length equals 12 residues. The V end was cut by 6 bases, the J end by 7 bases, with 9 bases between.

V is TRBV7-2 and J is TRBJ1-3; D is possibly TRBD1 (5 bases). Trimming removed 5 bases at V and 0 bases at J, with 11 bases between. Germline V lookup: CDR1 SGHTA, CDR2 FQGNSA. The CDR3 runs to 15 residues. The CDR3 region has the DNA TGTGCCAGCAGCCCCCAGACAGTCTCTGGAAACACCATATATTTT. Its translation is CASSPQTVSGNTIYF.

CDR3 DNA sequence: TGTGCCAGCAGACGGGACACAGATACGCAGTATTTT. It codes for CASRRDTDTQYF. This chain uses TRBV2 with TRBJ2-3; a weak D match, TRBD2 (5 bases). The CDR3 consists of 12 residues. Germline V lookup: CDR1 SNHLY, CDR2 FYNNEI. V lost 6 bases and J lost 2, with 6 bases in between.

The chain combines TRBV6-5 with TRBJ2-2, with D tentatively TRBD1 (6 bases). The CDR3 is 14 residues long. With 6 bases removed from V and 7 bases from J, the gap between germline ends came to 15 bases. Per germline, CDR1 MNHEY and CDR2 SVGAGI. As DNA, the CDR3 is TGTGCCAGCAGAGGGACAAACCGGGGCGGGGAGCTGTTTTTT. Its protein product is CASRGTNRGGELFF.

The V and J genes are TRBV20-1 and TRBJ2-5, with D possibly TRBD1 on 6 matching bases. In germline, CDR1 is DFQATT, CDR2 SNEGSKA (reference sequence). This CDR3 has 11 residues. With 6 bases removed from V and 3 bases from J, the gap between germline ends came to 8 bases. CDR3: CSAPGEETQYF. As DNA, the CDR3 is TGCAGTGCCCCAGGGGAAGAGACCCAGTACTTC.

The chain joins TRBV18 to TRBJ1-4; the D is unclear. V was pared by 3 bases and J by 7 bases, with 9 bases between. This CDR3 is built from 13 residues. Germline V gene data show CDR1 as KGHSH and CDR2 as LQKENI. The CDR3 DNA follows: TGTGCCAGCTCACCCCGGCAGGCTGAAAAACTGTTTTTT. Encoded protein: CASSPRQAEKLFF.

V usage is TRBV2 and J usage is TRBJ1-5; D is uncertain. CDR1 and CDR2 from the germline V gene are SNHLY and FYNNEI. V was clipped by 6 bases and J by 0 bases, with 15 bases between them. The CDR3 is 16 residues long. CDR3 residues: CASRGGSSPSNQPQHF. The CDR3 DNA is TGTGCCAGCAGGGGAGGCAGCTCCCCTAGCAATCAGCCCCAGCATTTT.

This rearrangement joins TRBV18 to TRBJ1-3, with D hard to call. This CDR3 contains 14 residues. The V gene's germline CDR1 is KGHSH and CDR2 LQKENI. Trimming pared 6 bases from V and 0 bases from J, leaving 9 bases between. CDR3 in DNA: TGTGCCAGCTCCCGGGTTATCTCTGGAAACACCATATATTTT. As protein: CASSRVISGNTIYF.

This clone was counted between two and nine times. The gene calls are TRBV7-6 and TRBJ2-2, with 7 nucleotides matching TRBD1. Germline CDR1 reads SGHVS; CDR2 reads FNYEAQ. The CDR3 contains 16 residues. The ends lost 1 base at V and 4 bases at J; junction bases unmatched: 6. CDR3 amino acids: CASSLGGGLATGELFF. Here the CDR3 DNA reads TGTGCCAGCAGCTTAGGAGGGGGCCTTGCCACCGGGGAGCTGTTTTTT.

This chain's CDR3 is CATSDEGAGNTEAFF. The CDR3 nucleotides read TGTGCCACCAGTGATGAGGGGGCTGGGAACACTGAAGCTTTCTTT. V and J are TRBV24-1 and TRBJ1-1; 7 bases align to TRBD1. Trimming at V came to 3 bases and at J to 1 base, leaving 4 bases not matched to a gene. This CDR3 is built from 15 residues. Germline V CDR1 and CDR2: KGHDR, SFDVKD.

The genes are TRBV6-5 and TRBJ2-5; 7 nucleotides agree with TRBD2. Trimming removed 0 bases from V and 0 bases from J; junction bases left unmatched: 1. Germline assignment: CDR1 MNHEY and CDR2 SVGAGI. The CDR3 is made up of 15 amino acids. DNA for the CDR3: TGTGCCAGCAGTTACTCGAGCGGGGACCAAGAGACCCAGTACTTC. Residues: CASSYSSGDQETQYF.

The count of this clone is one. The chain has TRBV6-5 and TRBJ1-5; a possible D gene is TRBD1 (5 bases). Germline loops: CDR1 MNHEY, CDR2 SVGAGI. This CDR3 comprises 13 residues. Trimming removed 5 bases from V and 6 bases from J, with 11 bases in between. The DNA of the CDR3 is TGTGCCAGCAGTACAGGACACAGTCAGCCCCAGCATTTT. It codes for CASSTGHSQPQHF.

The chain couples TRBV9 to TRBJ2-2; 8 bases fit TRBD1. This CDR3 region has 15 residues. J was trimmed by 3 bases and V by 4 bases; bases with no gene match: 5. CDR1 SGDLS and CDR2 YYNGEE come from the germline V gene. CDR3 sequence reads: CASSTGQGYTGELFF. CDR3 nucleotides: TGTGCCAGCAGCACTGGACAGGGATACACCGGGGAGCTGTTTTTT.

The rearrangement joins TRBV19 to TRBJ2-2; TRBD1 aligns across 10 bases. CDR3 length: 13 amino acids. Germline-derived CDR1 and CDR2 are LNHDA and SQIVND (reference sequence). V lost 6 bases, J lost 6 bases, and 1 base stayed unmatched. CDR3 sequence: CASSDRGPGELFF. CDR3 coding DNA: TGTGCCAGTAGCGACAGGGGGCCCGGGGAGCTGTTTTTT.

V gene TRBV3-1 (or the pseudogene TRBV3-2) combines with J gene TRBJ1-1; D remains unclear. This CDR3 is 13 amino acids long. In germline, CDR1 is LGHDT, CDR2 YNNKEL (reference sequence). V was trimmed by 4 bases and J by 3 bases, leaving 9 bases between them. In DNA form, the CDR3 reads TGTGCCAGCAGCCGATACCGGGACACTGAAGCTTTCTTT. This gives the protein CASSRYRDTEAFF.

V usage is TRBV18 and J usage is TRBJ2-2, with 10 bases that match TRBD1. Germline CDR1 is KGHSH and CDR2 is LQKENI. The V gene end was trimmed by 6 bases and the J gene end by 4 bases; junction bases not matched to a gene: 14. The CDR3 is made up of 18 amino acids. CDR3 DNA sequence: TGTGCCAGCTCTCTGACTTTACCGGGACAGGGGTTCACCGGGGAGCTGTTTTTT. Encoded protein: CASSLTLPGQGFTGELFF.

The rearrangement uses TRBV3-1 (or the pseudogene TRBV3-2) and TRBJ2-7; 9 bases map to TRBD1. J lost 0 bases, V lost 6 bases, and 6 bases had no gene match. The CDR3 spans 15 residues. Germline V gene sequence: CDR1 LGHDT, CDR2 YNNKEL (reference sequence). CDR3 in DNA: TGTGCCAGCAGACGACAGACAGGGGGCTCCTACGAGCAGTACTTC. This codes for CASRRQTGGSYEQYF.